One sample yielded the 4 T cell receptor beta chains listed below, sequenced in a study of shared clonotypes between healthy human individuals. Sequencing used immunoSEQ multiplex PCR; TCRdb keeps in-frame clones, though not all of them. The sample lists about 690,000 clones, 90% seen once, with roughly 36% in the top ten. Material: memory CD8+ T cells from PBMCs. The sample's subset: CD45RO+ cells pooled with CCR7-negative TemRA cells. The source is a man between 18 and 29 years old in good health. Some clones in this sample may be carry-over from other donors' samples.

The chain links TRBV30 to TRBJ2-1; the match to TRBD2 covers 10 bases. Trimming cost V 5 bases and J 9 bases; bases outside gene matches: 10. The germline V gene encodes CDR1 GTSNPN and CDR2 SVGIG (reference sequence). The CDR3 sequence is 14 residues long. The CDR3 nucleotides read TGTGCCTGGCAAACTAGCGGGAATTGGGTTGAGCAGTTCTTC. Translating it yields CAWQTSGNWVEQFF.

This sequence joins TRBV7-9 and TRBJ2-5; 8 bases match TRBD1. This CDR3 has 16 residues. V trimming: 0 bases; J trimming: 6 bases; junction bases outside the gene matches: 9. The germline V gene encodes CDR1 SEHNR and CDR2 FQNEAQ (reference sequence). CDR3 bases: TGTGCCAGCAGCTTAGCTGGACCAGGGGGCCTCAAGACCCAGTACTTC. It codes for CASSLAGPGGLKTQYF.

CDR3 sequence (DNA): TGTGCCAGTAGTATTCGCGGCAGACCTATAACTAGCACAGATACGCAGTATTTT. Its protein is CASSIRGRPITSTDTQYF. The chain links TRBV19 to TRBJ2-3; D not certain. Trimming cost V 3 bases and J 0 bases, with 19 bases left between them. Germline CDR1 LNHDA, CDR2 SQIVND (reference sequence). The CDR3 covers 18 residues.

This clone was seen once. This CDR3 is CASSKGTGGNYNEQFF. The CDR3, as DNA: TGTGCCAGTAGTAAGGGGACAGGGGGTAACTACAATGAGCAGTTCTTC. V gene TRBV19 combines with J gene TRBJ2-1; 11 bases agree with TRBD1. J was trimmed by 3 bases and V by 4 bases; bases with no gene match: 5. In germline, CDR1 is LNHDA, CDR2 SQIVND (reference sequence). The length of the CDR3 is 16 residues.